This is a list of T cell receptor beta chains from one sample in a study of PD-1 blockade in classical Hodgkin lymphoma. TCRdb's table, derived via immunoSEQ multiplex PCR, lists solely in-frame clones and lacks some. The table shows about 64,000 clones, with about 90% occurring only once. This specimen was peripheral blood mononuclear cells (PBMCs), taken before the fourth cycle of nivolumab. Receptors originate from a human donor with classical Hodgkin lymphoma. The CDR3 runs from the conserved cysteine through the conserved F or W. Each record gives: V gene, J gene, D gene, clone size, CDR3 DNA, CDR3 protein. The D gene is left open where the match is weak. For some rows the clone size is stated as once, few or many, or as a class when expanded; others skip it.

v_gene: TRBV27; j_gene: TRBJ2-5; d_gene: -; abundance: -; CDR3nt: TGTGCCAGCAGTTGGGGGGGGAGGGGGCAAGAGACCCAGTACTTC; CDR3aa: CASSWGGRGQETQYF
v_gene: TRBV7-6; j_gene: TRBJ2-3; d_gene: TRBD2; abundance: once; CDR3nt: TGTGCCAGCAGCTTGGCGGGGGGCACAGATACGCAGTATTTT; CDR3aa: CASSLAGGTDTQYF
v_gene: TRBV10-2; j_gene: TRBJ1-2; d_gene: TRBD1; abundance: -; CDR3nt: TGCGCCACCGCAGGACAGGGGGTGGGTGGCTACACCTTC; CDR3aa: CATAGQGVGGYTF
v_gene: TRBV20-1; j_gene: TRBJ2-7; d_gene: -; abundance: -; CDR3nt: TGCAGCGCTAGCGACCACGAGCAGTACTTC; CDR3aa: CSASDHEQYF
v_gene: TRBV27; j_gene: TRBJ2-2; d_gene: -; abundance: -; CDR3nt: TGTGCCAGCAGTTTCGGCACAAACACCGGGGAGCTGTTTTTT; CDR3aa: CASSFGTNTGELFF
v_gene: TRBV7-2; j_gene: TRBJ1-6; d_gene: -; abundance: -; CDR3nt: TGTGCCAGCAGCTTGATGCCCGATATTGATTATTCACCCCTCCACTTT; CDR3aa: CASSLMPDIDYSPLHF
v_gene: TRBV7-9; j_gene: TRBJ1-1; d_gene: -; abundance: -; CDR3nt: TGTGCCAGCAGTACCCGGGTAGAAGCTTTCTTT; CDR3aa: CASSTRVEAFF
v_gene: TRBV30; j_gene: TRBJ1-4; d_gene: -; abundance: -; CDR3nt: TGTGCCTGGAGTCCACAGGGTTTCGAAAAACTGTTTTTT; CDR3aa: CAWSPQGFEKLFF
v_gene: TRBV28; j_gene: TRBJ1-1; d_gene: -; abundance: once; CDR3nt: TGTGCCAGCAGTTTTGGCGGGGCCGGGGGGAGAGCTGAAGCTTTCTTT; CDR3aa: CASSFGGAGGRAEAFF
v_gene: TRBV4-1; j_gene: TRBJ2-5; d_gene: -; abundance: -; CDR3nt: TGCGCCAGCAGCCAAGATAATTCCCCAGACCCCAGGCGTCGAGAGACCCAGTACTTC; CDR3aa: CASSQDNSPDPRRRETQYF
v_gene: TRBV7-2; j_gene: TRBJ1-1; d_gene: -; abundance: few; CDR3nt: TGTGCCAGCAGCTTATTTGAAAACACTGAAGCTTTCTTT; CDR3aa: CASSLFENTEAFF